The present T cell receptor beta chain was sequenced within a study of patients and donors after allogeneic stem cell transplantation. TCRdb reanalysed the RT-PCR reads using MiXCR and keeps one entry per CDR3 protein. The repertoire holds approximately 150,000 distinct CDR3 sequences, with approximately 25% as singletons. CDR3 length: 15 residues. V trimming: 5 bases; J trimming: 3 bases; junction bases outside the gene matches: 7. The chain is built from TRBV12-3 or TRBV12-4 and TRBJ2-7, with 10 bases that match TRBD1. The receptor was derived from a human donor who was either an allogeneic HSCT recipient or a stem cell or donor lymphocyte infusion donor (not recorded which). It is not recorded whose cells these are; they may come from a transplant donor. Sequencing input: blood, either unsorted or a sorted T cell fraction (not recorded which). CDR3 DNA: TGTGCCAGCAGTCTATTGACAGGGGGCTTCTACGAGCAGTACTTC. This sequence encodes CASSLLTGGFYEQYF.